One and the same sample provided the 7 T cell receptor beta chains below, sequenced in a study of blood T cell repertoires in COVID-19. Repertoires were generated with immunoSEQ multiplex PCR, while TCRdb's copy carries only in-frame clones and drops some. The sample shows some 85,000 clones, 80% of them seen only once. The specimen was peripheral blood. All receptors derive from a woman aged 80 or over with acute or convalescent COVID-19.

The chain recombines TRBV5-1 with TRBJ2-3, with TRBD2 identical over 12 bases. This CDR3 contains 15 residues. Per the germline V gene, CDR1 is SGHRS and CDR2 is YFSETQ. J gave up 5 bases and V 4 bases, and 5 bases lay outside the gene matches. CDR3 sequence reads: CASSPSGGAGDTQYF. DNA of the CDR3: TGCGCCAGCAGCCCTAGCGGGGGGGCCGGAGATACGCAGTATTTT.

The V call is TRBV5-1, the J call TRBJ2-1; tentative D call: TRBD1 (7 bases). Per the germline V gene, CDR1 is SGHRS and CDR2 is YFSETQ. The V gene lost 2 bases and the J gene lost 0 bases, with 33 bases spanning the gap. This CDR3 is built from 23 residues. The CDR3 region is CASSFPGQYEEGERRDSYNEQFF. In DNA, the CDR3 is TGCGCCAGCAGCTTCCCGGGACAGTACGAGGAAGGAGAGAGGAGGGACTCCTACAATGAGCAGTTCTTC.

The V gene is TRBV2, the J gene TRBJ1-2; 8 bases fit TRBD1. The CDR3 runs to 16 residues. The V segment lost 4 bases and the J segment 3 bases; nucleotides outside the gene matches: 10. Germline V gene sequence: CDR1 SNHLY, CDR2 FYNNEI. CDR3 in amino acids: CASSAGRGRTYYGYTF. In DNA, the CDR3 is TGTGCCAGCAGTGCGGGCAGGGGGCGGACCTACTATGGCTACACCTTC.

This clone was seen a few times. The J gene is TRBJ2-2, the V gene TRBV30; no clear D gene. Trimming removed 2 bases from V and 8 bases from J, with 6 bases in between. Germline lookup yields CDR1 GTSNPN and CDR2 SVGIG (reference sequence). This CDR3 is 11 amino acids long. The CDR3 loop reads CAWSPRGELFF. The CDR3 region has the DNA TGTGCCTGGAGTCCGCGGGGGGAGCTGTTTTTT.

This chain uses TRBV18 with TRBJ2-1; possibly TRBD1 for D (6 bases). The V gene's germline CDR1 is KGHSH and CDR2 LQKENI. The CDR3 consists of 12 residues. Trimming took 4 bases from V and 7 from J, leaving 8 bases between them. CDR3 residues: CASSLDSNEQFF. The DNA of the CDR3 is TGTGCCAGCTCACTGGACAGTAATGAGCAGTTCTTC. Full variable domain (missing parts from reference TRBV18 and TRBJ2-1): NAGVMQNPRHLVRRRGQEARLRCSPMKGHSHVYWYRQLPEEGLKFMVYLQKENIIDESGMPKERFSAEFPKEGPSILRIQQVVRGDSAAYFCASSLDSNEQFFGPGTRLTVL.

The rearrangement joins TRBV9 to TRBJ1-1; D unclear. V lost 5 bases and J lost 1, with 9 bases in between. The CDR3 extends over 13 amino acids. Germline CDR1 SGDLS, CDR2 YYNGEE. The chain's CDR3 is CASSSGQNTEAFF. CDR3 in DNA: TGTGCCAGCAGTTCAGGTCAGAACACTGAAGCTTTCTTT.

The chain carries TRBV20-1 and TRBJ2-3, with D hard to call. CDR3 length: 11 residues. Looked up from germline, CDR1 is DFQATT and CDR2 is SNEGSKA (reference sequence). V lost 3 bases, J lost 3 bases, and 4 bases lay in between. The CDR3 is CSASATDTQYF. CDR3 nucleotide sequence: TGCAGTGCTAGTGCGACAGATACGCAGTATTTT.